This TCR beta chain is drawn from a study of Ad26.COV2.S vaccination and SARS-CoV-2 variants. V dropped 3 bases and J dropped 5; count of bases not matched to a gene: 8. The CDR3 runs to 15 residues. Per germline, CDR1 SGDLS and CDR2 YYNGEE. TCRdb's table, derived via immunoSEQ multiplex PCR, lists solely in-frame clones and lacks some. The table shows roughly 270,000 clones, with approximately 87% occurring only once. Treatment denoted: around 19 received Ad26.COV2.S at low or high dose, single or two shots; roughly five received placebo; per-sample allocation not given. All samples were drawn on day 63, counting from the first vaccine or placebo injection. Ad26.COV2.S expressed prefusion-stabilized spike from the original Wuhan strain.

This material consisted of peripheral blood, taken in a trial of Ad26.COV2.S vaccine versus placebo. The chain employs TRBV9 and TRBJ2-1; 7 nucleotides match TRBD2. The clonotype comes from a person aged 18-60 years who received the Ad26.COV2.S COVID-19 vaccine or a placebo. CDR3 in amino acids: CASSERLAFDNEQFF. The CDR3 DNA is TGTGCCAGCAGCGAGCGACTAGCCTTTGACAATGAGCAGTTCTTC.